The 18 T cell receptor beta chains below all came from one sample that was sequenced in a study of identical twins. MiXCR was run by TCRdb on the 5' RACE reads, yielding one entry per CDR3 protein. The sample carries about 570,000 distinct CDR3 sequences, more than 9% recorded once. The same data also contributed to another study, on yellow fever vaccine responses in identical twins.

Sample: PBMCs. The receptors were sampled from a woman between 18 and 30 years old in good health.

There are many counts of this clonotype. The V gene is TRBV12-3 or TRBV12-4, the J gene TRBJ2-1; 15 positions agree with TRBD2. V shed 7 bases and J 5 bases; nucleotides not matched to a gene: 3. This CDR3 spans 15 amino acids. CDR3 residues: CASMGTSGGHNEQFF. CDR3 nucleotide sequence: TGTGCCAGCATGGGGACTAGCGGGGGGCACAATGAGCAGTTCTTC.

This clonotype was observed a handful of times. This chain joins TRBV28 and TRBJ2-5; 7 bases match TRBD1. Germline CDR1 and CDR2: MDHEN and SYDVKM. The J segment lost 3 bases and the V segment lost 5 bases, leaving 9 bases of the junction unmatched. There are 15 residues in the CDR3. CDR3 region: CASSPEGAGEETQYF. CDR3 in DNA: TGTGCCAGCAGTCCAGAGGGGGCTGGGGAAGAGACCCAGTACTTC. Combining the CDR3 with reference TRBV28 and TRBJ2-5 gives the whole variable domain DVKVTQSSRYLVKRTGEKVFLECVQDMDHENMFWYRQDPGLGLRLIYFSYDVKMKEKGDIPEGYSVSREKKERFSLILESASTNQTSMYLCASSPEGAGEETQYFGPGTRLLVL.

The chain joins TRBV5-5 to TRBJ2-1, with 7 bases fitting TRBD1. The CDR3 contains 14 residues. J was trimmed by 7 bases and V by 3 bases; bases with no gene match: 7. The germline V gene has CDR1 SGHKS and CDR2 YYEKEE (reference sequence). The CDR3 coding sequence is TGTGCCAGCAGCTCACAGGGGTTCGCAAATGAGCAGTTCTTC. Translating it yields CASSSQGFANEQFF.

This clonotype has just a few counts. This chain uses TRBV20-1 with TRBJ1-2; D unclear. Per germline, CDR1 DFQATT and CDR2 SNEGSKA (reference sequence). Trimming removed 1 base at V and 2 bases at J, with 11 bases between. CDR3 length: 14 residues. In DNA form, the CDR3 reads TGCAGTGCTAGAGCGGTAGGGTCCAACTATGGCTACACCTTC. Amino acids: CSARAVGSNYGYTF.

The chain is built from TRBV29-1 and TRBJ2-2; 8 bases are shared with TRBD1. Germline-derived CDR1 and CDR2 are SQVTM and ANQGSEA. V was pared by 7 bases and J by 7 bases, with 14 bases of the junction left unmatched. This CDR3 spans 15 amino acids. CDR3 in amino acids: CSARSRGREVGELFF. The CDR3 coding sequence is TGCAGCGCCCGGTCCAGGGGGCGTGAGGTCGGGGAGCTGTTTTTT.

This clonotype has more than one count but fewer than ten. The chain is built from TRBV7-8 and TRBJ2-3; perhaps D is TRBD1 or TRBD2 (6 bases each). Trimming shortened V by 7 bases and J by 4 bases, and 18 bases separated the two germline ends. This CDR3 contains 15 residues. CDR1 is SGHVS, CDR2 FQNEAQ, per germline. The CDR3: CASTGGRGGADTQYF. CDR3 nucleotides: TGTGCCAGCACCGGGGGCAGGGGTGGGGCAGATACGCAGTATTTT.

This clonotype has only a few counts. The CDR3, as DNA: TGTGCCAGCAGCTTAGTTACTAGCGGGAGCAATGAGCAGTTCTTC. This gives the protein CASSLVTSGSNEQFF. The chain uses TRBV7-2 and TRBJ2-1; TRBD2 aligns across 11 bases. The CDR3 has 15 amino acids. Looked up from germline, CDR1 is SGHTA and CDR2 is FQGNSA. V dropped 1 base and J dropped 6; count of bases not matched to a gene: 2.

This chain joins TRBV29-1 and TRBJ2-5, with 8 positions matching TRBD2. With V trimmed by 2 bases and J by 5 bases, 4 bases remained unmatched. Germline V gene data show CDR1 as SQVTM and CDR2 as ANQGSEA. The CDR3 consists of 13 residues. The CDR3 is CSVERRGGETQYF. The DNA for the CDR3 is TGCAGCGTTGAACGCCGGGGGGGGGAGACCCAGTACTTC.

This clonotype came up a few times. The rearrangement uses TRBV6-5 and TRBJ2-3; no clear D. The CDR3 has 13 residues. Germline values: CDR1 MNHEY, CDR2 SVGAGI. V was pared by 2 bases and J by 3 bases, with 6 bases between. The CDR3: CASSYDGTDTQYF. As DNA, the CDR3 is TGTGCCAGCAGTTACGATGGAACAGATACGCAGTATTTT.

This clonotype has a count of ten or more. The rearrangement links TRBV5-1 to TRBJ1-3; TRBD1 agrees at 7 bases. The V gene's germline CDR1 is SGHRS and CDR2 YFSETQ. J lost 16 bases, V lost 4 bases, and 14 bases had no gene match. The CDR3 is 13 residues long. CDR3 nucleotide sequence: TGCGCCAGCAGCCCGGGACAGAGCCCCAGATTGTATTTT. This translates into CASSPGQSPRLYF.

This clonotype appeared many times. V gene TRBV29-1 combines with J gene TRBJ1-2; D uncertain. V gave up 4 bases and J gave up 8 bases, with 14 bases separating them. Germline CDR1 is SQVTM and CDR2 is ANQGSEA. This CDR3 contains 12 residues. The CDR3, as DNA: TGCAGCGTTGGGGGTTTTACTGACGGCTACACCTTC. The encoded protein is CSVGGFTDGYTF.

For the CDR3, the DNA is TGTGCCAGCAGAGGACGGTATAATTCACCCCTCCACTTT. It specifies CASRGRYNSPLHF. This chain links TRBV2 with TRBJ1-6; D not certain. Per the germline V gene, CDR1 is SNHLY and CDR2 is FYNNEI. The CDR3 extends over 13 amino acids. Trimming shortened V by 6 bases and J by 4 bases, and 7 bases separated the two germline ends.

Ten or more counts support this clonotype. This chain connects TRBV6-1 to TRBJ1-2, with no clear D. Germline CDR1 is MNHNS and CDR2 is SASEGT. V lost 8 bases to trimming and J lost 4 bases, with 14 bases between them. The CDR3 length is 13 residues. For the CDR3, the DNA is TGTGCCAGCCGAGCGGGCCCGTTCTATGGCTACACCTTC. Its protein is CASRAGPFYGYTF.

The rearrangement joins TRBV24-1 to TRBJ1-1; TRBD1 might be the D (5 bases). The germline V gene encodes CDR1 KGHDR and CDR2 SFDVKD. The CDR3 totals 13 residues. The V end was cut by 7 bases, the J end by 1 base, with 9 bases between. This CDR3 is CATSLTENTEAFF. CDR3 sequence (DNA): TGTGCCACCAGCCTGACAGAGAACACTGAAGCTTTCTTT.

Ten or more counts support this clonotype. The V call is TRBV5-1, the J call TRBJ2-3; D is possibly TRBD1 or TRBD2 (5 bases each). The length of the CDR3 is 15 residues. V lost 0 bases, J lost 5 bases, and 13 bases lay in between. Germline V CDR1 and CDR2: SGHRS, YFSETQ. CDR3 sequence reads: CASSLVGDRGDTQYF. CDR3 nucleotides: TGCGCCAGCAGCTTGGTGGGGGATAGAGGAGATACGCAGTATTTT.

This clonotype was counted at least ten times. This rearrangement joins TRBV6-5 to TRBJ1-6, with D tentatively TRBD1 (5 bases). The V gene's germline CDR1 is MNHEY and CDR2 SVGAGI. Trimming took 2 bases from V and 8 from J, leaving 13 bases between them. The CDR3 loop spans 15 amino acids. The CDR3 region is CASSYEAGPYSPLHF. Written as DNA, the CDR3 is TGTGCCAGCAGTTACGAGGCAGGGCCTTATTCACCCCTCCACTTT.

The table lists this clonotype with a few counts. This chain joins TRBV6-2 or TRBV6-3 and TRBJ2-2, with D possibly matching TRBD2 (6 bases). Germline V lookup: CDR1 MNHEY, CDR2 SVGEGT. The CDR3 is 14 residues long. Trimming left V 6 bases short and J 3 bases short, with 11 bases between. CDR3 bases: TGTGCCAGCAGAGGGGAGGCTTACACCGGGGAGCTGTTTTTT. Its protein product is CASRGEAYTGELFF.

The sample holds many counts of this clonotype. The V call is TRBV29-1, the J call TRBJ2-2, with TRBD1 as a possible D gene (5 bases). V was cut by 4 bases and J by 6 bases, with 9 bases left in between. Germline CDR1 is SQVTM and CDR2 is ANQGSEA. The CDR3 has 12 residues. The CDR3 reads CSVVWGPGELFF. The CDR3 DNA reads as TGCAGCGTTGTTTGGGGCCCCGGGGAGCTGTTTTTT.